This is a list of T cell receptor beta chains from one sample in a study of post-analysis software for immune sequencing data. TCRdb called the PCR reads again in MiXCR, with one record for every CDR3 protein. Of 400,000 to 500,000 distinct CDR3 sequences listed, about 39% are singletons. Material for sequencing was blood. The receptors derive from a girl aged 2 to 9 with multiple sclerosis. Both conserved end residues are part of each CDR3. A D gene is named only where the DNA matches it firmly. Where a row states a size, it is once, few, many or the class of an expanded clone; other rows omit it.

TRBJ2-7,.,once,TRBV5-1,CASSFGGRRTYEQYF,TGCGCCAGCAGTTTCGGAGGACGGAGGACCTACGAGCAGTACTTC
TRBJ2-5,TRBD2,.,TRBV20-1,CSASLAGSETQYF,TGCAGTGCTTCTTTAGCGGGGTCAGAGACCCAGTACTTC
TRBJ2-1,.,.,TRBV4-2,CASSQALRQESYNEQFF,TGTGCCAGCAGCCAAGCGTTGCGGCAGGAGAGTTACAATGAGCAGTTCTTC
TRBJ1-4,.,few,TRBV28,CASRRGVRLEKLFF,TGTGCCAGCAGACGAGGGGTGCGCCTAGAAAAACTGTTTTTT
TRBJ2-3,.,few,TRBV6-5,CASSSRRTDTQYF,TGTGCCAGCAGTTCACGGAGGACAGATACGCAGTATTTT
TRBJ2-5,TRBD2,.,TRBV7-2,CASSLKRGGVETQYF,TGTGCCAGCAGCTTAAAGCGGGGGGGCGTAGAGACCCAGTACTTC
TRBJ2-7,TRBD2,many,TRBV28,CASSSTASGRVYEQYF,TGTGCCAGCAGTTCCACCGCTAGCGGGAGAGTCTACGAGCAGTACTTC
TRBJ2-1,.,.,TRBV5-1,CASSLAYGEVGWNEQFF,TGCGCCAGCAGCTTGGCCTATGGAGAAGTGGGTTGGAATGAGCAGTTCTTC
TRBJ1-1,.,few,TRBV12-3/TRBV12-4,CASSPGGVGAFF,TGTGCCAGCAGTCCTGGGGGGGTAGGAGCTTTCTTT
TRBJ2-1,.,.,TRBV28,CASSFGGGGSYNEQFF,TGTGCCAGCAGTTTCGGGGGAGGGGGCTCCTACAATGAGCAGTTCTTC
TRBJ2-7,.,.,TRBV12-3/TRBV12-4,CASSWAWGSDYEQYF,TGTGCCAGCAGTTGGGCATGGGGTAGCGACTACGAGCAGTACTTC
TRBJ1-2,.,few,TRBV10-3,CAISYWGKNGYTF,TGTGCCATCAGTTACTGGGGGAAGAATGGCTACACCTTC
TRBJ2-1,.,.,TRBV15,CATSRDPSVDEQFF,TGTGCCACCAGCAGAGATCCCTCTGTGGATGAGCAGTTCTTC
TRBJ2-1,TRBD1,.,TRBV7-3,CASSPTGTAYNEQFF,TGTGCCAGCAGCCCGACCGGGACAGCCTACAATGAGCAGTTCTTC
TRBJ2-5,.,.,TRBV6-2/TRBV6-3,CASHSTRRQETQYF,TGTGCCAGCCACTCAACTCGACGTCAAGAGACCCAGTACTTC
TRBJ1-5,.,once,TRBV10-3,CAISESIGDQPQHF,TGTGCTATCAGTGAGTCGATTGGGGATCAGCCCCAGCATTTT
TRBJ1-6,.,.,TRBV6-1,CASSRTRRQAGDSPLHF,TGTGCCAGCAGTCGTACGAGGAGACAGGCTGGGGATTCACCCCTCCACTTT
TRBJ2-1,.,few,TRBV5-5,CASSLYIGWGWGNEQFF,TGTGCCAGCAGCTTGTATATTGGCTGGGGATGGGGCAATGAGCAGTTCTTC
TRBJ2-3,.,.,TRBV12-3/TRBV12-4,CASTGGNTNTQYF,TGTGCCAGCACTGGGGGGAACACAAATACGCAGTATTTT
TRBJ2-5,.,.,TRBV29-1,CSVSATALPGTQYF,TGCAGCGTTTCAGCGACAGCCCTCCCGGGGACCCAGTACTTC
TRBJ2-1,.,few,TRBV3-1,CASRQQRAGNSYNEQFF,TGTGCCAGCAGGCAACAAAGGGCGGGAAACTCCTACAATGAGCAGTTCTTC
TRBJ1-5,.,few,TRBV20-1,CSAGGIGQPQHF,TGCAGTGCTGGAGGGATTGGTCAGCCCCAGCATTTT
TRBJ2-7,TRBD1,.,TRBV5-1,CASSLANRGSYEQYF,TGCGCCAGCAGCTTGGCTAACAGGGGTTCCTACGAGCAGTACTTC
TRBJ2-7,TRBD2,.,TRBV10-3,CAISEEIAGGPYEQYF,TGTGCCATCAGTGAGGAAATAGCGGGGGGACCCTACGAGCAGTACTTC
TRBJ1-4,.,few,TRBV7-6,CASSPHPGLPTNEKLFF,TGTGCCAGCAGCCCCCATCCAGGCCTCCCAACTAATGAAAAACTGTTTTTT
TRBJ2-1,TRBD2,few,TRBV20-1,CSARTSGRPLQFF,TGCAGTGCGCGGACTAGCGGGAGACCCCTTCAGTTCTTC
TRBJ2-7,TRBD2,.,TRBV10-3,CAISEGLAGGTEQYF,TGTGCCATCAGTGAGGGGTTGGCGGGAGGGACTGAGCAGTACTTC
TRBJ1-5,.,.,TRBV6-5,CASSYSLYSNQPQHF,TGTGCCAGCAGTTACTCCCTTTATAGCAATCAGCCCCAGCATTTT
TRBJ2-7,TRBD2,few,TRBV4-2,CASSQFSGSYEQYF,TGTGCCAGCAGCCAGTTTAGCGGGAGCTACGAGCAGTACTTC
TRBJ2-3,TRBD1,few,TRBV27,CASRLGRGTDTQYF,TGTGCCAGCAGACTGGGCAGGGGGACAGATACGCAGTATTTT
TRBJ2-7,TRBD2,.,TRBV7-7,CASSEGLGSSYEQYF,TGTGCCAGCAGCGAGGGACTAGGGAGCTCCTACGAGCAGTACTTC
TRBJ2-1,.,.,TRBV11-2,CASSLVARTDFYNEQFF,TGTGCCAGCAGCTTAGTAGCCCGGACAGATTTTTACAATGAGCAGTTCTTC
TRBJ2-7,TRBD1,.,TRBV6-5,CASRRDRVDEQYF,TGTGCCAGCAGACGGGACAGGGTGGACGAGCAGTACTTC
TRBJ2-5,TRBD2,.,TRBV12-3/TRBV12-4,CASVRGVQETQYF,TGTGCCAGCGTTCGGGGGGTTCAAGAGACCCAGTACTTC
TRBJ2-7,TRBD2,.,TRBV28,CAGSSGGEGSYEQYF,TGTGCCGGCAGTTCCGGGGGGGAGGGATCCTACGAGCAGTACTTC
TRBJ2-5,.,.,TRBV4-2,CASSQEPGGETQYF,TGTGCCAGCAGCCAAGAGCCAGGGGGGGAGACCCAGTACTTC
TRBJ2-4,TRBD1,.,TRBV20-1,CSASVSRGPKNIQYF,TGCAGTGCTAGTGTGTCGAGGGGGCCCAAAAACATTCAGTACTTC
TRBJ2-1,.,.,TRBV6-5,CASNPIPGDLYNEQFF,TGTGCCAGCAACCCAATACCAGGGGACCTCTACAATGAGCAGTTCTTC
TRBJ2-7,.,.,TRBV12-3/TRBV12-4,CASSIRTRGEQYF,TGTGCCAGCAGTATCCGGACTCGTGGCGAGCAGTACTTC
TRBJ1-2,.,many,TRBV28,CASSLWGREKGYTF,TGTGCCAGCAGTTTATGGGGCAGGGAGAAAGGCTACACCTTC
TRBJ1-2,.,.,TRBV6-5,CASSYSQGRYGYTF,TGTGCCAGCAGTTACTCCCAGGGCCGCTATGGCTACACCTTC
TRBJ2-3,.,.,TRBV24-1,CATSARGSTDTQYF,TGTGCCACCAGTGCCCGGGGGAGCACAGATACGCAGTATTTT
TRBJ1-1,.,.,TRBV13,CASSRDAHAFF,TGTGCCAGCAGCCGGGATGCCCATGCTTTCTTT
TRBJ1-4,TRBD1,few,TRBV29-1,CSVEESRGQGGEKLFF,TGCAGCGTTGAAGAAAGCAGGGGGCAGGGTGGTGAAAAACTGTTTTTT
TRBJ2-7,TRBD2,.,TRBV28,CASSSTMRESLYF,TGTGCCAGCAGCTCCACAATGCGGGAGAGCTTGTACTTC